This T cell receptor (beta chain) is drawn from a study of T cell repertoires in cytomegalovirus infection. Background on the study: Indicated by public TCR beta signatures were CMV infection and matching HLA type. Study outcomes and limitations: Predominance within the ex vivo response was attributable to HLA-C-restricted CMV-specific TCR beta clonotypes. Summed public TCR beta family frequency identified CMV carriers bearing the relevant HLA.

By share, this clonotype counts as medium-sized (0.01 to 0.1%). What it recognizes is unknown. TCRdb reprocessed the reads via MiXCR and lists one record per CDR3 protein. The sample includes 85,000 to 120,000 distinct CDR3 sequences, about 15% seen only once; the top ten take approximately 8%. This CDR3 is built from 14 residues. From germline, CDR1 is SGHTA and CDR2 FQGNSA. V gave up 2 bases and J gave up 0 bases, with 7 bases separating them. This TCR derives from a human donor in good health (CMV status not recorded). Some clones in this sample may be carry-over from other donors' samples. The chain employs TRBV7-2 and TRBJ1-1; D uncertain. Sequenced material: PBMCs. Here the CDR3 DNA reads TGTGCCAGCAGCTTATGGATCATGAACACTGAAGCTTTCTTT. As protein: CASSLWIMNTEAFF.